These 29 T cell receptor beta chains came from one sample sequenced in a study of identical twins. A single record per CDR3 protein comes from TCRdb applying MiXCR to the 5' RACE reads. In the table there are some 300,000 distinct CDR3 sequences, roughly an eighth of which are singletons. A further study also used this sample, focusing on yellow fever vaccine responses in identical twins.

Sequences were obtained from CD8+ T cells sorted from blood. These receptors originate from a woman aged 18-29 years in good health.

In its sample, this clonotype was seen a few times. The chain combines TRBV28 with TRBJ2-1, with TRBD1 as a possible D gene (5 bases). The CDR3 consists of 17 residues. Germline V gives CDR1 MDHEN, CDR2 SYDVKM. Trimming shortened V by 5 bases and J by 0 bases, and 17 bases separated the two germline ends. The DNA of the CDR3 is TGTGCCAGCAGTCCACACTTTCGACAGAGCTCCTACAATGAGCAGTTCTTC. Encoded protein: CASSPHFRQSSYNEQFF.

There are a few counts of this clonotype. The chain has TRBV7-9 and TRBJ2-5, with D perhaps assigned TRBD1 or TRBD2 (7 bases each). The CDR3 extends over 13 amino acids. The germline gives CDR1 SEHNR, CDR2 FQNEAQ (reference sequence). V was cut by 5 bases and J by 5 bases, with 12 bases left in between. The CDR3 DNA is TGTGCCAGCAGCCCGCAGGGGGGGGAGACCCAGTACTTC. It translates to CASSPQGGETQYF.

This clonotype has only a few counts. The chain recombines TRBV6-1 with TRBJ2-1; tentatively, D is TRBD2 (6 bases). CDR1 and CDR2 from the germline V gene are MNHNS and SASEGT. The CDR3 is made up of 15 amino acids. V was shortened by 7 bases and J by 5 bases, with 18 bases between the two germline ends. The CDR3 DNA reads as TGTGCCAGCAAACTGGGGGGAGGTCATGACAATGAGCAGTTCTTC. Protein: CASKLGGGHDNEQFF.

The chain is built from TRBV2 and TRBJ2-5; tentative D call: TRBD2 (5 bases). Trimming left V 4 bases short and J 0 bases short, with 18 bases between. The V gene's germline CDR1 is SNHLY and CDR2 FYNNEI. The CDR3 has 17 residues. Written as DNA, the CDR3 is TGTGCCAGCAGTGTAAGAGGAGGCCGCATGTACCAAGAGACCCAGTACTTC. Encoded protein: CASSVRGGRMYQETQYF.

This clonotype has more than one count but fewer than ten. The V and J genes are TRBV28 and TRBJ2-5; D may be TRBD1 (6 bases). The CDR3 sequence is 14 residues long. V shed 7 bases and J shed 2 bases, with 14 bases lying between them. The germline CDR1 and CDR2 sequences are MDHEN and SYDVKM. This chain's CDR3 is CASTPRDTQETQYF. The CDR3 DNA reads TGTGCCAGCACTCCACGGGACACACAAGAGACCCAGTACTTC.

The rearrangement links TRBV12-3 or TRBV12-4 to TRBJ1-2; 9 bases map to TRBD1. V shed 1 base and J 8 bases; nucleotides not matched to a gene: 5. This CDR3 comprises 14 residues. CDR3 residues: CASSLDRGRGGYTF. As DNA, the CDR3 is TGTGCCAGCAGTTTAGACAGGGGGCGCGGGGGCTACACCTTC.

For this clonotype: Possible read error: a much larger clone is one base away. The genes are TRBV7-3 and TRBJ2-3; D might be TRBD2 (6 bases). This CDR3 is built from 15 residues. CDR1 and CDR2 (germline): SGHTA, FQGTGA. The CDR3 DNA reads TGTGCCAGCAGCTTAGGGGGAGGAGGCGCAGATACGCTGTATTTT. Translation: CASSLGGGGADTLYF.

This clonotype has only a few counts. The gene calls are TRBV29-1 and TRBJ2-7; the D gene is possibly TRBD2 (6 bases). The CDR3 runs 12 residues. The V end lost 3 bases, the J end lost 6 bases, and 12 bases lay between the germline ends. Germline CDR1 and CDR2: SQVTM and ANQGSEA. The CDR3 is CSVDVGGGEQYV. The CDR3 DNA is TGCAGCGTTGACGTGGGGGGAGGCGAGCAGTACGTC.

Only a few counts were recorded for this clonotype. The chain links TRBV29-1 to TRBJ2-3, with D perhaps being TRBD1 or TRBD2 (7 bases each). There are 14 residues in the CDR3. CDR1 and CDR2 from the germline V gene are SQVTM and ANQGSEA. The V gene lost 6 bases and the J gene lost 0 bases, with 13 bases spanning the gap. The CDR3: CSVAGQPSTDTQYF. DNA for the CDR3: TGCAGCGTAGCGGGACAGCCAAGCACAGATACGCAGTATTTT.

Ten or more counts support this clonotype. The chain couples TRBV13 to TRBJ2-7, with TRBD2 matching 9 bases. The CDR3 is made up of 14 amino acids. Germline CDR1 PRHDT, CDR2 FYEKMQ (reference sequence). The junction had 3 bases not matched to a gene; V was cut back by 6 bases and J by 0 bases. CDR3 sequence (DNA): TGTGCCAGCAGTTTTAGCGGGAGCTCCTACGAGCAGTACTTC. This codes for CASSFSGSSYEQYF.

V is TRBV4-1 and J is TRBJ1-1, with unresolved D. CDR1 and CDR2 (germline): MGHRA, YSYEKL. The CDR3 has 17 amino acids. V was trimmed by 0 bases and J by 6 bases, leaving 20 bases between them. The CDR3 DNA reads TGCGCCAGCAGCCAAGATTGGTGGGTAAATACGGGCGCTGAAGCTTTCTTT. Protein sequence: CASSQDWWVNTGAEAFF.

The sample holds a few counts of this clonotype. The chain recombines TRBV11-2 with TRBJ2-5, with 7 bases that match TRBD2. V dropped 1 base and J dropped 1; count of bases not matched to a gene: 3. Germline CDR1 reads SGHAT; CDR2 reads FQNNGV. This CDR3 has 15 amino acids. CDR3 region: CASSLVLAPQETQYF. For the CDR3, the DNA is TGTGCCAGCAGCTTAGTACTAGCGCCCCAAGAGACCCAGTACTTC.

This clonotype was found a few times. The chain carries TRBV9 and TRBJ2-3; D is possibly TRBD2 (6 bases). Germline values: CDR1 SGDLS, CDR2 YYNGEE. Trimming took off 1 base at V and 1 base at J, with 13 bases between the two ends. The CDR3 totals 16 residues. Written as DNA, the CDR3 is TGTGCCAGCAGCGTATTCTGGGGAGGAGGCACAGATACGCAGTATTTT. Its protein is CASSVFWGGGTDTQYF.

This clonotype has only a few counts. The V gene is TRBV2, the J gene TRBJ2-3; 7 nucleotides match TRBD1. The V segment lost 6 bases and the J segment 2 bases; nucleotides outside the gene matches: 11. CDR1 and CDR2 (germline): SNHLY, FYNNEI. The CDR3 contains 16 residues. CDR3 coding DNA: TGTGCCAGCAGCCCCAGGGACAGTCCTGACACAGATACGCAGTATTTT. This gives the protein CASSPRDSPDTDTQYF.

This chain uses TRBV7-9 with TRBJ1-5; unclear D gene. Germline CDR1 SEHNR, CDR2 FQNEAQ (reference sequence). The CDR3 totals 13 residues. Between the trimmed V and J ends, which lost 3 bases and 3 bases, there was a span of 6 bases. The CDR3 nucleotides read TGTGCCAGCAGCTTTGGGATCAATCAGCCCCAGCATTTT. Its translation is CASSFGINQPQHF.

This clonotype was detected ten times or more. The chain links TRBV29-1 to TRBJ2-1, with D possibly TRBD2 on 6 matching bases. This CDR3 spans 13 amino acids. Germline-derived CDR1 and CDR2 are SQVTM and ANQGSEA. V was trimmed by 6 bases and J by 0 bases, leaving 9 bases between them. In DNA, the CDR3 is TGCAGCGTCCGGGAGAGCTCCTACAATGAGCAGTTCTTC. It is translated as CSVRESSYNEQFF.

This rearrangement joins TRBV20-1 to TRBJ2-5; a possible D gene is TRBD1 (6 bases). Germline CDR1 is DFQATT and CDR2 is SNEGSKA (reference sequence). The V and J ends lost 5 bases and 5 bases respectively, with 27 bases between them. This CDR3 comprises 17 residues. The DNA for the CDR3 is TGCAGTGCTTTAACCGGGACACCCGCCTCCTTCGGGGAGACCCAGTACTTC. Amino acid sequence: CSALTGTPASFGETQYF.

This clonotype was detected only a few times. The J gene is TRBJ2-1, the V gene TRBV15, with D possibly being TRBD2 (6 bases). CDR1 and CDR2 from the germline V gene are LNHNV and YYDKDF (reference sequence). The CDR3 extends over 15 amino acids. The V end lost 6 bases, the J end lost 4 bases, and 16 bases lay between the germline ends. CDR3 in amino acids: CATSSSDHLYNEQFF. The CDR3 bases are TGTGCCACCAGTTCTAGCGACCACTTGTACAATGAGCAGTTCTTC.

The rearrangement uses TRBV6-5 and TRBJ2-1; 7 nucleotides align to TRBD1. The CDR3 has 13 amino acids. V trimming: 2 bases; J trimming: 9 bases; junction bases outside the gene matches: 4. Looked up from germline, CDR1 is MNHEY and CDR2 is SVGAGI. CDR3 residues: CASSYTSGGEQFF. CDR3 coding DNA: TGTGCCAGCAGTTACACTTCAGGGGGTGAGCAGTTCTTC.

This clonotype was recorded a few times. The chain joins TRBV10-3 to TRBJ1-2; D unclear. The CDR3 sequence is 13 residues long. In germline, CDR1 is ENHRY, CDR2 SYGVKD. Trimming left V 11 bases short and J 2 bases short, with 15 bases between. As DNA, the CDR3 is TGTGCCCTTAACTCGGAGGGAAACTATGGCTACACCTTC. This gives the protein CALNSEGNYGYTF.

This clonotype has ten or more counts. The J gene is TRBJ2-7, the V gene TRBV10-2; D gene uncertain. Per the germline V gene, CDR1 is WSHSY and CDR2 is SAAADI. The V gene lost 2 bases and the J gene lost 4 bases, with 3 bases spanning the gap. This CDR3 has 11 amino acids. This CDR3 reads CASSEGYEQYV. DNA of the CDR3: TGCGCCAGCAGTGAGGGGTACGAGCAGTACGTC.

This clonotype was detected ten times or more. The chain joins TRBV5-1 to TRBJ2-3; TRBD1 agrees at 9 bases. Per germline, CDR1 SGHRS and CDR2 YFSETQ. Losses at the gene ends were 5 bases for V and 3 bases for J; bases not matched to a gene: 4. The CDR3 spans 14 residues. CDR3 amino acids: CASSRDRETDTQYF. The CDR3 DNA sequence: TGCGCCAGCAGTAGGGACAGGGAAACAGATACGCAGTATTTT.

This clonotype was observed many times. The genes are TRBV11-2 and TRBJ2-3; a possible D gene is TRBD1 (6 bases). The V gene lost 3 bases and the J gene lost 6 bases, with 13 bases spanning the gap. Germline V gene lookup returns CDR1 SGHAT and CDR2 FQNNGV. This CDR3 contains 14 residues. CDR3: CASSFSRGQDTQYF. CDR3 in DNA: TGTGCCAGCAGCTTCTCCAGGGGTCAGGATACGCAGTATTTT.

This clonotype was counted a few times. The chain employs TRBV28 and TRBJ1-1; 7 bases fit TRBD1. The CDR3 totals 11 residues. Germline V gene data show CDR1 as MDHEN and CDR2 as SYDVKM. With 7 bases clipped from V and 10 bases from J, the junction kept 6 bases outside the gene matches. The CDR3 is CASTLDRVAFF. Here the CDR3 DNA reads TGTGCCAGCACCCTAGACAGGGTAGCTTTCTTT.

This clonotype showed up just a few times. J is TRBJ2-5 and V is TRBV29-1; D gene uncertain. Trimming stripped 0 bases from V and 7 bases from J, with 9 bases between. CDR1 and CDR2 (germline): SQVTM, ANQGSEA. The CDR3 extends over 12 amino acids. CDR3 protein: CSVEETVRTQYF. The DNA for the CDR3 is TGCAGCGTTGAAGAGACGGTGAGGACCCAGTACTTC. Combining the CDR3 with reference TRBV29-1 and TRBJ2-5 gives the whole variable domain SAVISQKPSRDICQRGTSLTIQCQVDSQVTMMFWYRQQPGQSLTLIATANQGSEATYESGFVIDKFPISRPNLTFSTLTVSNMSPEDSSIYLCSVEETVRTQYFGPGTRLLVL.

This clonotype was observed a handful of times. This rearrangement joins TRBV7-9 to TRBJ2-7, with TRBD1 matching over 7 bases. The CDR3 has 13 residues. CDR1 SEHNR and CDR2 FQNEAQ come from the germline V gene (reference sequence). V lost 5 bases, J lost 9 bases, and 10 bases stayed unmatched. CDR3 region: CASSTGQELGQYV. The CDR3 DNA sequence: TGTGCCAGCAGCACAGGACAGGAGCTGGGGCAGTACGTC.

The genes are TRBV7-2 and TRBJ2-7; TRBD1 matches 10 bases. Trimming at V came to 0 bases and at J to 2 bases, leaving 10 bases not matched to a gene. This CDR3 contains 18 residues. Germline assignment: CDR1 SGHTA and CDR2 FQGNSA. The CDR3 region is CASSLARGTGARAYEQYF. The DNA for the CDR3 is TGTGCCAGCAGCTTAGCGCGTGGGACAGGGGCTCGAGCCTACGAGCAGTACTTC.

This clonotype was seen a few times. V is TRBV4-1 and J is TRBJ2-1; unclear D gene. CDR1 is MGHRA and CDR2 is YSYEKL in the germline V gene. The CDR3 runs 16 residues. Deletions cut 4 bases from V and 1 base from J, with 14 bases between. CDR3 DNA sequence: TGCGCCAGCAGCCCTCCGGGCACAATTTCCTACAATGAGCAGTTCTTC. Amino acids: CASSPPGTISYNEQFF.

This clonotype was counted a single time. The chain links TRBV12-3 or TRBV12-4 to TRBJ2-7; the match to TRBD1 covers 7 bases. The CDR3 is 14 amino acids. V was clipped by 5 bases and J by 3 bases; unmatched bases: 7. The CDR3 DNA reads TGTGCCAGCAGTCCAAATGACAGGGACTACGAGCAGTACTTC. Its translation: CASSPNDRDYEQYF.